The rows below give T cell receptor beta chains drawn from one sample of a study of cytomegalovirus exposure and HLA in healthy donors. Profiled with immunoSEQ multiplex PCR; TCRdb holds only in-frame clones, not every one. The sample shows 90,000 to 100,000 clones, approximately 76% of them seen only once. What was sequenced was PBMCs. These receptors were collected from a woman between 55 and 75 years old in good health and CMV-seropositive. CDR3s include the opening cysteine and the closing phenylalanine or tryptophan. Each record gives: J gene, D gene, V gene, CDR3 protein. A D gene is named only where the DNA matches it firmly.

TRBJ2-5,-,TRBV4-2,CASSQQIAGEQYF
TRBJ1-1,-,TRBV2,CASSQGVTEAFF
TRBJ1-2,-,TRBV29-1,CSALPVENYGYTF
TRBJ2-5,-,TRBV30,CACDLGDYSPETQYF
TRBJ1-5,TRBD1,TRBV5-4,CASSPGQGGQPQHF
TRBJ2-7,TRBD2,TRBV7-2,CASSHGGTEQYF
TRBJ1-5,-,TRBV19,CASSIQLNQPQHF
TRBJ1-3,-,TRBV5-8,CASSLWISGGNTIYF
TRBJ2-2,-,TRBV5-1,CASSLVSGNTGELFF
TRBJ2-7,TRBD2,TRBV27,CASSPNQWEGPYEQYF
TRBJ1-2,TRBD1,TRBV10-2,CASSETAGGPYGYTF
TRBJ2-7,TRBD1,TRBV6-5,CASSDRQGSEQYF
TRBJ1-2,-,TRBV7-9,CASSLEGTAARVGGYTF
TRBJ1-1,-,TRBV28,CASKRTEAFF
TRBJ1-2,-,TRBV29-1,CSVEDQAVNYGYTF
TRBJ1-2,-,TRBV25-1,CASSDSGNYGYTF
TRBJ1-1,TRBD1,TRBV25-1,CASSESPGTGKAFF
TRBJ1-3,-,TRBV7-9,CSSSTDGNTIYF
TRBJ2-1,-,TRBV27,CASSWGVTTNEQFF
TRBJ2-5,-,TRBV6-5,CASQGGETQYF
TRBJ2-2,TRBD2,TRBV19,CASPPPASGTPNTGELFF
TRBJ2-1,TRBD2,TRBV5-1,CASSLAGGAYNEQFF
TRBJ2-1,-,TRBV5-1,CASSLATGSYNEQFF
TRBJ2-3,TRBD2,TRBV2,CASTREGTSTDTQYF